This T cell receptor (beta chain) comes out of a study of PD-1 blockade in classical Hodgkin lymphoma. Noted time point: cycle 4 day 1 (C4D1), after 6 weeks of nivolumab. All trial patients relapsed after autologous stem cell transplantation. This CDR3 has 15 amino acids. Trimming left V 4 bases short and J 3 bases short, with 15 bases between. Germline V gene lookup returns CDR1 SGHTA and CDR2 FQGTGA. General study findings and limits: Complete responders possessed baseline diversity comparable to newly diagnosed patients. Significant TCR diversity gains by C4D1 occurred in CD4+ but not CD8+ cells.

As for this clone: Its antigen is as yet unknown.

Sequencing was performed with immunoSEQ multiplex PCR; in TCRdb, only in-frame clones are kept and a portion is missing. The sample lists about 93,000 clones; about three quarters were seen once. The receptor's source is a human donor with classical Hodgkin lymphoma. The specimen comprised peripheral blood mononuclear cells (PBMCs), sampled before the fourth cycle of nivolumab. This chain joins TRBV7-3 and TRBJ1-1; D is undetermined. DNA for the CDR3: TGTGCCAGCAGCTCTACCGGGTTGTGGGACACTGAAGCTTTCTTT. It yields the protein CASSSTGLWDTEAFF.